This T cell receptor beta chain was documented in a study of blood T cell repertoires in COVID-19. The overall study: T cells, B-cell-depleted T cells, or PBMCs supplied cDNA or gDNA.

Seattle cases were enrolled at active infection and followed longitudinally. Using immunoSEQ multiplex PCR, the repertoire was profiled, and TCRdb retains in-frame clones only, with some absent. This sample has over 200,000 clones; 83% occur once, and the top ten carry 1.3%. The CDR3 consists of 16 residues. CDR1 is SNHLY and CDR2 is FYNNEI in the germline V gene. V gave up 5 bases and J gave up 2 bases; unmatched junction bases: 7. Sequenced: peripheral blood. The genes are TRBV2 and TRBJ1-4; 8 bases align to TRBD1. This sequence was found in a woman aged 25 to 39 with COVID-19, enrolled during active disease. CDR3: CASSSDRVGTNEKLFF. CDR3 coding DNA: TGTGCCAGCAGTTCGGACAGGGTGGGGACTAATGAAAAACTGTTTTTT.